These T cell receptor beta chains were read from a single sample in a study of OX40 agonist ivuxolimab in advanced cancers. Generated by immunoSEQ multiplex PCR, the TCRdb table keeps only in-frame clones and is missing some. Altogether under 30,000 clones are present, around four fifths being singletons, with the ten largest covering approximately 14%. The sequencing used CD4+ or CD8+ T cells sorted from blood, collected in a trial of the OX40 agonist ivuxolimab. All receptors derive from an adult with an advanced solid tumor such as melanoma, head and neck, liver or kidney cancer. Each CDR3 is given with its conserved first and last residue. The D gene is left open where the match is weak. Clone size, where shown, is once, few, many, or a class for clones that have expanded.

cdr3_nt: TGTGCCAGCATCGACAGGGGAAACACCGGGGAGCTGTTTTTT; cdr3_aa: CASIDRGNTGELFF; clone_size: NA; d_call: TRBD1; v_call: TRBV6-5; j_call: TRBJ2-2
cdr3_nt: TGTGCCAGCAGTCGTATGAACACTGAAGCTTTCTTT; cdr3_aa: CASSRMNTEAFF; clone_size: NA; d_call: NA; v_call: TRBV5-4; j_call: TRBJ1-1
cdr3_nt: TGTGCCAGCAGCTTAGGGCAGGGGGCGAGGAATGAGCAGTTCTTC; cdr3_aa: CASSLGQGARNEQFF; clone_size: NA; d_call: TRBD1; v_call: TRBV7-6; j_call: TRBJ2-1
cdr3_nt: TGTGCCAGCAGCCCGAGAGGGACAGGGGAGAAGTTCTTC; cdr3_aa: CASSPRGTGEKFF; clone_size: NA; d_call: TRBD1; v_call: TRBV7-6; j_call: TRBJ2-1
cdr3_nt: TGCGCCAGCAGCCAACGGGACAGGGCCAATGGCTACACCTTC; cdr3_aa: CASSQRDRANGYTF; clone_size: NA; d_call: TRBD1; v_call: TRBV4-1; j_call: TRBJ1-2
cdr3_nt: TGTGCCAGCAGTTTCACGCGCTCCTACGAGCAGTACTTC; cdr3_aa: CASSFTRSYEQYF; clone_size: NA; d_call: NA; v_call: TRBV6-5; j_call: TRBJ2-7
cdr3_nt: TGTGCCAGCAGCCCCGGCCAGCGGGGCACTGAAGCTTTCTTT; cdr3_aa: CASSPGQRGTEAFF; clone_size: NA; d_call: NA; v_call: TRBV6-5; j_call: TRBJ1-1
cdr3_nt: TGTGCCAGCCTATATACTGAAGCTTTCTTT; cdr3_aa: CASLYTEAFF; clone_size: NA; d_call: NA; v_call: TRBV2; j_call: TRBJ1-1
cdr3_nt: TGTGCCAGCAGCGTAGGGTCCGGACACCTATCCTACGAGCAGTACTTC; cdr3_aa: CASSVGSGHLSYEQYF; clone_size: NA; d_call: NA; v_call: TRBV9; j_call: TRBJ2-7
cdr3_nt: TGTGCCAGCTCATTAGCCGGAGGAAGGGGTAGGGAGACCCAGTACTTC; cdr3_aa: CASSLAGGRGRETQYF; clone_size: NA; d_call: NA; v_call: TRBV7-9; j_call: TRBJ2-5
cdr3_nt: TGTGCCAGTAGCAGCCCCGGGAGGGACCCTCTCTACGAGCAGTACTTC; cdr3_aa: CASSSPGRDPLYEQYF; clone_size: NA; d_call: TRBD2; v_call: TRBV19; j_call: TRBJ2-7
cdr3_nt: TGTGCCAGTAGTATAGGGACAGGGGGCTCTGGCACTGAAGCTTTCTTT; cdr3_aa: CASSIGTGGSGTEAFF; clone_size: NA; d_call: TRBD1; v_call: TRBV19; j_call: TRBJ1-1
cdr3_nt: TGTGCCAGCAGCTTAACGGGACAGACTTACGAGCAGTACTTC; cdr3_aa: CASSLTGQTYEQYF; clone_size: once; d_call: TRBD1; v_call: TRBV7-9; j_call: TRBJ2-7
cdr3_nt: TGTGCCAGCAGCTTCTCGGCCGTCTATGGCTACACCTTC; cdr3_aa: CASSFSAVYGYTF; clone_size: NA; d_call: NA; v_call: TRBV11-2; j_call: TRBJ1-2
cdr3_nt: TGTGCCAGCAGCCCGAGGACTAGCGAGAGGATAGATACGCAGTATTTT; cdr3_aa: CASSPRTSERIDTQYF; clone_size: NA; d_call: TRBD2; v_call: TRBV7-9; j_call: TRBJ2-3
cdr3_nt: TGTGCCAGCAGTTACGTCGTCGGGCAGACTTATGGCTACACCTTC; cdr3_aa: CASSYVVGQTYGYTF; clone_size: NA; d_call: NA; v_call: TRBV6-5; j_call: TRBJ1-2
cdr3_nt: TGCGCCAGCAGCCAAGATTGGAGTAGCGGGGCACTAGCCAAAAACATTCAGTACTTC; cdr3_aa: CASSQDWSSGALAKNIQYF; clone_size: NA; d_call: TRBD2; v_call: TRBV4-3; j_call: TRBJ2-4
cdr3_nt: TGTGCTAGTGGTTTGAGCACAGGGACTTCGGGCTACACCTTC; cdr3_aa: CASGLSTGTSGYTF; clone_size: NA; d_call: NA; v_call: TRBV12-5; j_call: TRBJ1-2
cdr3_nt: TGTGCCAGCAGGGCGCCGGGGGCGAGTTCACCCCTCCACTTT; cdr3_aa: CASRAPGASSPLHF; clone_size: few; d_call: NA; v_call: TRBV7-9; j_call: TRBJ1-6
cdr3_nt: TGTGCCAGCAGCATTACAGGAGGCCGTGGCTACACCTTC; cdr3_aa: CASSITGGRGYTF; clone_size: NA; d_call: NA; v_call: TRBV13; j_call: TRBJ1-2